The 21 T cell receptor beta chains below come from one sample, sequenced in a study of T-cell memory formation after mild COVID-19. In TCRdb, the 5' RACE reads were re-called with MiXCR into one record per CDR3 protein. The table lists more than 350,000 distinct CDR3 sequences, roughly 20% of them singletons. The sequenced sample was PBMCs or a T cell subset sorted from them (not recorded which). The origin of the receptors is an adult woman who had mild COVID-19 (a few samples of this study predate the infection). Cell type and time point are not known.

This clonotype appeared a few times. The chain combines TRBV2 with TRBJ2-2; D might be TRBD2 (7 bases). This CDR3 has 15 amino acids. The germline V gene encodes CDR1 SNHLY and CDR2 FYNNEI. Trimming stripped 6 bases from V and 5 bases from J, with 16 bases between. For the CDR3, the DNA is TGTGCCAGCAGGCGGACTAGTGGGACAACCGGGGAGCTGTTTTTT. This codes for CASRRTSGTTGELFF.

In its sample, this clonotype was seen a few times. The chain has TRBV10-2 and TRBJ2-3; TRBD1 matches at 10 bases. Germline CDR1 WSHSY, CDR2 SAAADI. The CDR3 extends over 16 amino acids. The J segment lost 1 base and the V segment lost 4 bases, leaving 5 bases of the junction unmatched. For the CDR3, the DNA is TGCGCCAGCAGTGGGCCGGGGACAGGGGGCACAGATACGCAGTATTTT. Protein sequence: CASSGPGTGGTDTQYF.

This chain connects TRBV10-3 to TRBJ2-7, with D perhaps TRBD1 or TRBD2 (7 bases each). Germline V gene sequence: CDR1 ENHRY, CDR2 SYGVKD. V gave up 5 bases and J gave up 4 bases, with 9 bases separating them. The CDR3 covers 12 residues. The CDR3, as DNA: TGTGCCATCAGTCAGGGGGGGTACGAGCAGTACTTC. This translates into CAISQGGYEQYF.

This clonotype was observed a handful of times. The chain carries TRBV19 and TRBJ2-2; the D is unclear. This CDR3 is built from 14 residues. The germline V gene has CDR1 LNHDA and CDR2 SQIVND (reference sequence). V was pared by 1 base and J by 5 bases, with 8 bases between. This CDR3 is CASSIGSLTGELFF. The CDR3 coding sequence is TGTGCCAGTAGTATAGGCTCACTTACCGGGGAGCTGTTTTTT.

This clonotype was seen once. For the CDR3, the DNA is TGTGCCAGCAGCTACGATTGGGGGGAGCAGTACTTC. This sequence encodes CASSYDWGEQYF. The rearrangement joins TRBV5-4 to TRBJ2-7; perhaps D is TRBD1 or TRBD2 (5 bases each). The CDR3 has 12 residues. Trimming stripped 3 bases from V and 7 bases from J, with 11 bases between. Germline V gives CDR1 SGHNT, CDR2 YYREEE (reference sequence).

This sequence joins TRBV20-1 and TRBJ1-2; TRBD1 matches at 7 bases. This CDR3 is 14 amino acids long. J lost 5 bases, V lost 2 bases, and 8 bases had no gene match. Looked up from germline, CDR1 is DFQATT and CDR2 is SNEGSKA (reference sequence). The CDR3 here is CSARNRGFGYGYTF. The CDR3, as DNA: TGCAGTGCTAGAAACAGGGGCTTTGGGTATGGCTACACCTTC.

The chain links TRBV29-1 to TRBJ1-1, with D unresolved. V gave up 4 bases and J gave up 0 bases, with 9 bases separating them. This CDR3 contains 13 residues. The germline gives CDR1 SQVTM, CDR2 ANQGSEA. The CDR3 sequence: CSVVDGLNTEAFF. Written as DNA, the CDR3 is TGCAGCGTTGTGGACGGATTGAACACTGAAGCTTTCTTT.

CDR3 nucleotide sequence: TGCAGTGCCTTTGACAGGAACCTCTACGAGCAGTACTTC. This translates into CSAFDRNLYEQYF. The chain employs TRBV20-1 and TRBJ2-7; tentative D call: TRBD1 (6 bases). This CDR3 has 13 residues. Germline CDR1 DFQATT, CDR2 SNEGSKA (reference sequence). Trimming took off 6 bases at V and 3 bases at J, with 15 bases between the two ends.

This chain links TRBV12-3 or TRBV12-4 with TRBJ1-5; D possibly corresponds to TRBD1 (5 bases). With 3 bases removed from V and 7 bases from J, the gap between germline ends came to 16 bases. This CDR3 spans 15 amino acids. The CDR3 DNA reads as TGTGCCAGCAGTTTGCAAACAGGAGGCCCGCAGCCCCAGCATTTT. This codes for CASSLQTGGPQPQHF.

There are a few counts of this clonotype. CDR3 bases: TGTGCCAGCAGCCCGATAGCGGGGGCAGGGTATAATGAGCAGTTCTTC. This codes for CASSPIAGAGYNEQFF. This chain links TRBV7-8 with TRBJ2-1, with 9 bases fitting TRBD2. V was pared by 5 bases and J by 7 bases, with 12 bases of the junction left unmatched. The CDR3 runs 16 residues. Germline lookup yields CDR1 SGHVS and CDR2 FQNEAQ.

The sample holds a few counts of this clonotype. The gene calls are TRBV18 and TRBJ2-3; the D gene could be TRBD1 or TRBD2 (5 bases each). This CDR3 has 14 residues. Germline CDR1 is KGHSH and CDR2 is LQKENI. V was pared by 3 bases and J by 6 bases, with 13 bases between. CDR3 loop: CASSPGEIGDTQYF. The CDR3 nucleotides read TGTGCCAGCTCACCGGGGGAGATAGGGGATACGCAGTATTTT.

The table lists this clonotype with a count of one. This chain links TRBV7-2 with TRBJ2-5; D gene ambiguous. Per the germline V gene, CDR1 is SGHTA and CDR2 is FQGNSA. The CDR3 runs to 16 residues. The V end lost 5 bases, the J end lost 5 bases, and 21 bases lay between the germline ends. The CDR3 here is CASSPPLKVGLETQYF. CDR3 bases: TGTGCCAGCAGCCCCCCCTTGAAGGTTGGGCTGGAGACCCAGTACTTC.

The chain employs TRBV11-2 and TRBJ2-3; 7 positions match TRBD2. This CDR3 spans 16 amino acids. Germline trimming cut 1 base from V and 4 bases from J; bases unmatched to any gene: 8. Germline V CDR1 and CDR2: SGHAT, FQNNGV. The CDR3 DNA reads TGTGCCAGCAGCTTAGGGGACGGGAGGATCTCAGATACGCAGTATTTT. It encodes CASSLGDGRISDTQYF.

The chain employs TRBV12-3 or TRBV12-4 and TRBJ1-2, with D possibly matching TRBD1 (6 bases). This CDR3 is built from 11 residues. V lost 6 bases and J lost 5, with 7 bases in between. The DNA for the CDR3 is TGTGCCAGCAGCACAGGGTATGGCTACACCTTC. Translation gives CASSTGYGYTF.

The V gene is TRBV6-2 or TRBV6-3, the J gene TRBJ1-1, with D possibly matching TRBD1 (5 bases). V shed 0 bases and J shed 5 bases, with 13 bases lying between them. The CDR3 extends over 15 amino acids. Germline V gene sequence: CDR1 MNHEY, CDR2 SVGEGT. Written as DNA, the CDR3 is TGTGCCAGCAGTTACTCGGGGGAGATTACGACTGAAGCTTTCTTT. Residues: CASSYSGEITTEAFF.

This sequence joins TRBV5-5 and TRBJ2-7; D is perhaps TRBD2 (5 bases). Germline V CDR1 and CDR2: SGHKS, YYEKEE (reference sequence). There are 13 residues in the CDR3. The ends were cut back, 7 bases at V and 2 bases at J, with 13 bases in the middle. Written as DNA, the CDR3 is TGTGCCAGCGCCCTAGGGAGTACCTACGAGCAGTACTTC. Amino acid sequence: CASALGSTYEQYF.

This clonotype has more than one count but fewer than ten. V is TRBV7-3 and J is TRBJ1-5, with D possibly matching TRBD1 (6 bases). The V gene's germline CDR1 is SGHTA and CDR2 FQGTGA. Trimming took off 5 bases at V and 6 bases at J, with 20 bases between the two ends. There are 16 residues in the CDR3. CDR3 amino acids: CASSLGPRGSGQPQHF. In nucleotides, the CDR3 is TGTGCCAGCAGCCTGGGCCCTAGGGGGTCGGGTCAGCCCCAGCATTTT.

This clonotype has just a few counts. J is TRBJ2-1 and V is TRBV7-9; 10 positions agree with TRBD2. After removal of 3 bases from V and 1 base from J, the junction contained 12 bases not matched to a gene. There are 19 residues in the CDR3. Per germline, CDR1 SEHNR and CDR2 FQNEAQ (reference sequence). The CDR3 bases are TGTGCCAGCAGCTTGCCGGTGGGGGCTAGCGGGAGTTCCTACAATGAGCAGTTCTTC. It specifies CASSLPVGASGSSYNEQFF. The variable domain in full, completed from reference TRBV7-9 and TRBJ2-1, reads DTGVSQNPRHKITKRGQNVTFRCDPISEHNRLYWYRQTLGQGPEFLTYFQNEAQLEKSRLLSDRFSAERPKGSFSTLEIQRTEQGDSAMYLCASSLPVGASGSSYNEQFFGPGTRLTVL.

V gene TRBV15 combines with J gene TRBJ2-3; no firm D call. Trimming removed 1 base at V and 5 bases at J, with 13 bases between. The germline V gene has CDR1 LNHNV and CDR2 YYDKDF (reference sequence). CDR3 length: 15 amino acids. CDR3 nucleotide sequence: TGTGCCACCAGCAGAGCTGAGGTGGGGAAAGATACGCAGTATTTT. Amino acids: CATSRAEVGKDTQYF.

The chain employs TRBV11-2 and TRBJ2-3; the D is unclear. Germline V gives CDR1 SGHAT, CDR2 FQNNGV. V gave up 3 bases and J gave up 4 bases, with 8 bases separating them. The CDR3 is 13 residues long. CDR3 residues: CASSLDPADTQYF. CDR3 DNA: TGTGCCAGCAGCTTGGATCCGGCAGATACGCAGTATTTT.

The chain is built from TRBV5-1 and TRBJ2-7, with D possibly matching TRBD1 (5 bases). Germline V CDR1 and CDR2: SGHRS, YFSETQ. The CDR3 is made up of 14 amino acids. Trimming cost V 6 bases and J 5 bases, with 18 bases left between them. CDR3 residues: CASTWGLENDEQYF. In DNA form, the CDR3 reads TGCGCCAGCACCTGGGGCTTGGAAAACGACGAGCAGTACTTC. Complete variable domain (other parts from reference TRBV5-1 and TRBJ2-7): KAGVTQTPRYLIKTRGQQVTLSCSPISGHRSVSWYQQTPGQGLQFLFEYFSETQRNKGNFPGRFSGRQFSNSRSEMNVSTLELGDSALYLCASTWGLENDEQYFGPGTRLTVT.